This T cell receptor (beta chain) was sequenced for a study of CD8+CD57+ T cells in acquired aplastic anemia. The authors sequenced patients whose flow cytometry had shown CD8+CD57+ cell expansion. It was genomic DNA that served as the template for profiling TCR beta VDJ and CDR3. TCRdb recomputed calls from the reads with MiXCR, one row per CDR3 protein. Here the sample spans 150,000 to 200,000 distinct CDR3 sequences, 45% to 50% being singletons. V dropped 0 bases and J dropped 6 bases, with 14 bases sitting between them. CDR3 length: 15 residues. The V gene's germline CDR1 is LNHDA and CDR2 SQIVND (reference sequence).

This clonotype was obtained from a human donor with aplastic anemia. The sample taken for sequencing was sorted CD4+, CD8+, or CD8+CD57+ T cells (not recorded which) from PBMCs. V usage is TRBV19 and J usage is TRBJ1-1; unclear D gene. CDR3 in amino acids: CASSIDLRRYSEAFF. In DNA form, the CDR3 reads TGTGCCAGTAGTATAGATCTTCGGCGATACTCTGAAGCTTTCTTT.